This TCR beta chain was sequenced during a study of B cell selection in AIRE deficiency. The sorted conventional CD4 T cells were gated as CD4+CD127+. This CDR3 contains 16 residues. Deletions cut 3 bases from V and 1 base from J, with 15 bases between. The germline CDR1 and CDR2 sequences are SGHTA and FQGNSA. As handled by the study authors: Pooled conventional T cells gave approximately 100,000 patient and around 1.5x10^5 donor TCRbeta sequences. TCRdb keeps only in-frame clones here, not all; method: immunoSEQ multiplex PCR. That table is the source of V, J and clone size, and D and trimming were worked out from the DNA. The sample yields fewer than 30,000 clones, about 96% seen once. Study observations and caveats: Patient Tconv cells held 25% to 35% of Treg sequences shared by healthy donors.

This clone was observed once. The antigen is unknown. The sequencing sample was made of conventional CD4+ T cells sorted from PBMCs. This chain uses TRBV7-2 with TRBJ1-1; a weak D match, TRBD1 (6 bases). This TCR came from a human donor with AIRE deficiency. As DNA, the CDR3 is TGTGCCAGCAGCTTGGACAGCCAAAGCCAGAACACTGAAGCTTTCTTT. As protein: CASSLDSQSQNTEAFF.